This TCR beta chain stems from a study of CD4 T cells in relation to SARS-CoV-2 and coronaviruses. This CDR3 has 13 residues. V lost 6 bases to trimming and J lost 6 bases, with 12 bases between them. Germline lookup yields CDR1 LGHDT and CDR2 YNNKEL (reference sequence). Assay: immunoSEQ multiplex PCR; the TCRdb copy retains only in-frame clones and omits some. Of some 35,000 clones in the sample, approximately 87% were seen once. This clone turned up a few times. The sequenced sample was memory CD4+ T cells from PBMCs. The J gene is TRBJ1-5, the V gene TRBV3-1 (or the pseudogene TRBV3-2), with a tentative D call TRBD1 (6 bases). The receptor was isolated from an adult with COVID-19. The CDR3 loop reads CASSGQGLQPQHF. The CDR3 DNA reads TGTGCCAGCAGTGGGCAGGGGCTTCAGCCCCAGCATTTT.